This T cell receptor beta chain was observed in a study of shared clonotypes between healthy human individuals (TCRdb year 2020). For the study in its entirety: The cohort included three men and a couple of women between 18 and 49 years of age. To estimate repertoire size and how much clonotype sharing occurs between individuals, the study deeply sequenced the blood TCR repertoires of about five healthy adults. To increase sequencing depth and limit assay-specific biases, different laboratories used diverse techniques to prepare libraries and sequence TCR repertoires. Between about 0.85 and 9.5 billion PBMCs per donor were obtained by leukapheresis.

There are 15 amino acids in the CDR3, from cysteine to phenylalanine inclusive. The kept DNA is CDR3 alone, 45 bases in frame from the first base. From the germline V gene, CDR1 is SGHDN and CDR2 is FVKESK. V and J are trimmed by 1 base and 7 bases, and the gene matches miss 6 bases of the junction. TCR CDR3 regions were amplified from genomic DNA by multiplex PCR using the deep immunoSEQ assay. For each cell subset, the extracted genomic DNA was distributed evenly across all wells of several immunoSEQ 96-well plates, and each plate served as one replicate. For unsorted PBMC, each replicate PCR was loaded with 250 to 300 ng genomic DNA, equivalent to 30,000 or so T cell genomes. Unsorted PBMC genomic DNA was sequenced across ten immunoSEQ deep assay plates. Purified libraries were quantified with a Qubit 3.0 fluorometer, sized on a Bioanalyzer 2100, and re-quantified with the KAPA Library Quantification kit. A separate single-read 150-cycle Illumina NextSeq 550 flow cell was used to sequence each immunoSEQ 96-well plate. As for the original processing: Because the immunoSEQ output included only junctional sequences and no quality scores, the filtering could not be the same as the filtering used for full-length reads. To assign V/J genes and CDR3, sequences were annotated against IMGT germline references using PyIR, a Python wrapper for IgBLAST v1.9. Any read was removed if the V/J assignment was weak (E-value above 1e-6), the CDR3 was missing, or the read contained stop codons, out-of-frame junctions, or ambiguous translated residues. V3J clonotypes were defined as sequences sharing the same inferred V gene, J gene, and CDR3 amino acid sequence. The percentage overlap between two repertoires was calculated by dividing the number of shared unique clonotypes by the size of the smaller repertoire. Three approaches were used to assess repertoire richness: RTK rarefaction, the Chao1 estimator, and Recon v2.1 estimates of unobserved clonotypes. The table was pulled from immuneACCESS by TCRdb, which kept in-frame rearrangements only. Such tables lose some clones; where checked, under half of the loss comes from unresolved V genes, and the rest has no known cause. V, J and clone size are taken as reported in that table, and D and trimming were inferred from the DNA itself. Across this sample there are around 450,000 clones, with roughly 80% seen only once. The ten biggest clones cover over 10% of the sample.

Of note for this clone: Its target antigen remains unknown. No clone much larger than this one lies a single base away; base qualities are absent.

Study-wide findings and limitations: Pairwise subsampling led to the expectation that sequencing depth would affect the degree of clonotype sharing among donors. The small number of donors limited the genetic and exposure-history diversity represented. Only blood was sampled, and tissue TCR repertoires likely differ from those in blood.

The donors were healthy, HIV-negative adults with no recently reported acute infections or vaccinations. Only Caucasian adults living in Nashville, Tennessee, USA were represented among the donors. For unsorted samples, roughly 91 million PBMCs were counted, and genomic DNA was extracted using the QIAamp DNA Blood Mini kit. Blood was obtained by leukapheresis, after which PBMCs were separated by Ficoll-Histopaque density gradient centrifugation and cryopreserved in liquid nitrogen vapor phase. The sequence was obtained from a woman aged 40 to 49 in good health. Some clones in this sample may be carry-over from other donors' samples. The rearrangement combines TRBV14 with TRBJ2-1; the central 8 bases match TRBD1. Sequenced input: PBMCs. The sequenced DNA: TGTGCCAGCAGCCAAGTCCAGGGGGCGTGGAATGAGCAGTTCTTC. Translated, it reads CASSQVQGAWNEQFF.